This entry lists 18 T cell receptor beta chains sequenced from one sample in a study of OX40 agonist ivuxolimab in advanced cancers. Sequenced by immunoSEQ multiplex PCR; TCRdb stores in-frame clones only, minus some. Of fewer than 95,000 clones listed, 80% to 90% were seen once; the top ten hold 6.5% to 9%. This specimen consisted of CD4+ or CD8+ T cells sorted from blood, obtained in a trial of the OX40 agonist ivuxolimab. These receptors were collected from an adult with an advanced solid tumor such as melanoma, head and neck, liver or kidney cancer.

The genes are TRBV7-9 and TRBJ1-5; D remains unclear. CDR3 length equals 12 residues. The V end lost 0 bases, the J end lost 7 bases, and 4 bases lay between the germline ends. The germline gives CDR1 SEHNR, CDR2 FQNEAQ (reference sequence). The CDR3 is CASSLAEQPQHF. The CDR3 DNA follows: TGTGCCAGCAGCTTAGCGGAGCAGCCCCAGCATTTT.

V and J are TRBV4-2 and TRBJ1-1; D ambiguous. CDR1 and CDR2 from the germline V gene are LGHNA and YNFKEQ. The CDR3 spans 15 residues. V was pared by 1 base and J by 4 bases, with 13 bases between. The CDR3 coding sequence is TGTGCCAGCAGCCAAGTGTTCGGGGAAGCCACTGAAGCTTTCTTT. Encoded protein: CASSQVFGEATEAFF.

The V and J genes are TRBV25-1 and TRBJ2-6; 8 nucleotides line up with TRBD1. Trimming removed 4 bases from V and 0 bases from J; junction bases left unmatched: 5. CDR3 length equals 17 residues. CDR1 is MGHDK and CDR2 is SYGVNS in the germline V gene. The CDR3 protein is CASSGQGINSGANVLTF. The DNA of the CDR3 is TGTGCCAGCAGTGGACAGGGGATAAACTCTGGGGCCAACGTCCTGACTTTC.

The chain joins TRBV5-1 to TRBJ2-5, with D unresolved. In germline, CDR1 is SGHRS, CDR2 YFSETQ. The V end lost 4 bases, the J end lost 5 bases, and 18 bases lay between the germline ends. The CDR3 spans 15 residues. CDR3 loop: CASSPSPFPTETQYF. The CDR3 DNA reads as TGCGCCAGCAGCCCCTCCCCTTTTCCGACGGAGACCCAGTACTTC.

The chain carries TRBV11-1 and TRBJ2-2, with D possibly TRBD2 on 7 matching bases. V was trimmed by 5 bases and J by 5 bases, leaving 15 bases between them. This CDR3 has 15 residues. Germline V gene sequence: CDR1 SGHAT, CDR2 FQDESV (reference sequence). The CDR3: CASSLRGARTGELFF. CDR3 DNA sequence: TGTGCCAGCAGCCTCCGGGGGGCGCGAACCGGGGAGCTGTTTTTT.

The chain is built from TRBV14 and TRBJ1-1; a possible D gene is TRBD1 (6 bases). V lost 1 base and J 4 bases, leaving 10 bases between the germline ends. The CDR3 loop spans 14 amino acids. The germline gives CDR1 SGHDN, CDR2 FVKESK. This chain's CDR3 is CASSQGTGFTEAFF. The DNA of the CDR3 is TGTGCCAGCAGCCAAGGCACAGGGTTCACTGAAGCTTTCTTT. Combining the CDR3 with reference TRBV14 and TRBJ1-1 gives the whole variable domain EAGVTQFPSHSVIEKGQTVTLRCDPISGHDNLYWYRRVMGKEIKFLLHFVKESKQDESGMPNNRFLAERTGGTYSTLKVQPAELEDSGVYFCASSQGTGFTEAFFGQGTRLTVV.

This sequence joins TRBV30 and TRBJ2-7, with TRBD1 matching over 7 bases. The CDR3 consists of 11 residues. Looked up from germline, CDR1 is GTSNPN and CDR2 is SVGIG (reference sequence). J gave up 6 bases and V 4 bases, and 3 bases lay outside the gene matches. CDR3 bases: TGTGCCTGGACTACAGGGGCCGAGCAGTACTTC. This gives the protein CAWTTGAEQYF.

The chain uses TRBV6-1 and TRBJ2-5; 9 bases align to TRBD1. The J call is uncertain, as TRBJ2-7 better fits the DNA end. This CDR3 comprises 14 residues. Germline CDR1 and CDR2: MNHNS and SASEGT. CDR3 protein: CASSEPGQGGEQYF. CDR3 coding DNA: TGTGCCAGCAGTGAGCCGGGACAGGGTGGCGAGCAGTACTTC.

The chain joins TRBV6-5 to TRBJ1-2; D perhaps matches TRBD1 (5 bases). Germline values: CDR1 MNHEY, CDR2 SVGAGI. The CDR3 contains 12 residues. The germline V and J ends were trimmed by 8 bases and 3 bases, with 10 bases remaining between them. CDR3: CASVQGDYGYTF. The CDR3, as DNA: TGTGCCAGCGTCCAGGGTGACTATGGCTACACCTTC.

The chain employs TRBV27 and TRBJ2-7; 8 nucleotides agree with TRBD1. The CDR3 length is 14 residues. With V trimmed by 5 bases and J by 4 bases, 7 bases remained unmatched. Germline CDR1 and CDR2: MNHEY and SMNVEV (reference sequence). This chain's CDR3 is CASSASGGGYEQYF. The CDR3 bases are TGTGCCAGCAGTGCCTCAGGGGGCGGGTACGAGCAGTACTTC.

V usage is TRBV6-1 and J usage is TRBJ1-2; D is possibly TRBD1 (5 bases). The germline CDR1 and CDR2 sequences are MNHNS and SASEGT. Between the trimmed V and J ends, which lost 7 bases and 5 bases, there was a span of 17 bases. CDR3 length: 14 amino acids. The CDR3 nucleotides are TGTGCCAGCAACCAGAACCAGGGACGTTATGGCTACACCTTC. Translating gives CASNQNQGRYGYTF.

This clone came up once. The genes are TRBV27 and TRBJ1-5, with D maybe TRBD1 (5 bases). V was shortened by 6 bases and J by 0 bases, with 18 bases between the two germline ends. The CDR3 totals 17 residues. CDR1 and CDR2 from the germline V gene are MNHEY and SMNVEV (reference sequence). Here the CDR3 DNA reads TGTGCCAGCAGCCGTCTTTTCGGGGCCGATAGCAATCAGCCCCAGCATTTT. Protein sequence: CASSRLFGADSNQPQHF.

DNA for the CDR3: TGTGCCACCAGCAGAGAAATGGTTTACTCCTACGAGCAGTACTTC. This sequence encodes CATSREMVYSYEQYF. The chain has TRBV15 and TRBJ2-7; D is uncertain. CDR1 is LNHNV, CDR2 YYDKDF, per germline (reference sequence). CDR3 length: 15 residues. Trimming pared 0 bases from V and 0 bases from J, leaving 9 bases between. The complete variable domain, with remaining parts taken from reference TRBV15 and TRBJ2-7, reads DAMVIQNPRYQVTQFGKPVTLSCSQTLNHNVMYWYQQKSSQAPKLLFHYYDKDFNNEADTPDNFQSRRPNTSFCFLDIRSPGLGDTAMYLCATSREMVYSYEQYFGPGTRLTVT.

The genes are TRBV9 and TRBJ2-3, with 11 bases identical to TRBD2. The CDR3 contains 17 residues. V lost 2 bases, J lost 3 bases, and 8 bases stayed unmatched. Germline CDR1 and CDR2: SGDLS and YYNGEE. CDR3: CASSVPLAGDITDTQYF. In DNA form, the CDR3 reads TGTGCCAGCAGCGTCCCACTAGCGGGAGATATTACAGATACGCAGTATTTT. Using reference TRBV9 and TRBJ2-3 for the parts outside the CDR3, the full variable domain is DSGVTQTPKHLITATGQRVTLRCSPRSGDLSVYWYQQSLDQGLQFLIQYYNGEERAKGNILERFSAQQFPDLHSELNLSSLELGDSALYFCASSVPLAGDITDTQYFGPGTRLTVL.

CDR3: CASSVAGTLQETQYF. CDR3 in DNA: TGTGCCAGCAGCGTAGCTGGGACTTTGCAAGAGACCCAGTACTTC. The rearrangement uses TRBV9 and TRBJ2-5; tentatively, D is TRBD2 (6 bases). The germline gives CDR1 SGDLS, CDR2 YYNGEE. V dropped 0 bases and J dropped 2 bases, with 11 bases sitting between them. The CDR3 runs to 15 residues.

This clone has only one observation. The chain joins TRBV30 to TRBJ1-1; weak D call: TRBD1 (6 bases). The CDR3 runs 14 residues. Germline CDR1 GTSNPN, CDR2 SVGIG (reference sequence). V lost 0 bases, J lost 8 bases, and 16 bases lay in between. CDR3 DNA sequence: TGTGCCTGGAGTGTTGACAGGAGCCTCGGGGAAGCTTTCTTT. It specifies CAWSVDRSLGEAFF.

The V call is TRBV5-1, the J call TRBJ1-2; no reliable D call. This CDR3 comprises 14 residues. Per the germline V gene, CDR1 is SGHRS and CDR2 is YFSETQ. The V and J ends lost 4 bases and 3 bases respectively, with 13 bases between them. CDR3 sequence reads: CASSRRREDYGYTF. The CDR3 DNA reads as TGCGCCAGCAGCCGGCGGCGGGAAGACTATGGCTACACCTTC.

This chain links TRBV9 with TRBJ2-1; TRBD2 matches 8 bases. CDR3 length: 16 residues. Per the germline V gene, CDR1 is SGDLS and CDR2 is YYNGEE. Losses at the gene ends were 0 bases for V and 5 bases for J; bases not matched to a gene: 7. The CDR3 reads CASSVDGAGDDNEQFF. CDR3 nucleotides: TGTGCCAGCAGCGTAGATGGAGCGGGAGATGACAATGAGCAGTTCTTC.